A selection of T cell receptor beta chains follows, all from one sample in a study of T-cell reconstitution after alpha-beta-depleted transplantation in children. Each CDR3 protein gets one entry after TCRdb re-called the PCR reads with MiXCR. The profile covers 40,000 to 55,000 distinct CDR3 sequences, with around 9% appearing a single time and 27% taken by the ten largest. Sequencing used PBMCs, mostly from graft donor cells, obtained 60 days after TCRalphabeta/CD19-depleted stem cell transplant. The receptor source for this set is a male patient between 2 and 15 years old who had a stem cell transplant for chronic granulomatous disease, so the T cells may come from the graft donor. The CDR3 runs from the conserved cysteine through the conserved F or W. Fields, in order: CDR3 protein, CDR3 DNA, clone size, D gene, J gene, V gene. D genes are given only for firm matches. Not all rows give a size; the values are once, few, many and, for expanded clones, a class.

cdr3_aa: CASSGDFALGNEQFF
cdr3_nt: TGTGCCAGCTCAGGGGACTTTGCCTTGGGAAATGAGCAGTTCTTC
clone_size: -
d_call: -
j_call: TRBJ2-1
v_call: TRBV18

cdr3_aa: CASTWNTEAFF
cdr3_nt: TGTGCCAGCACCTGGAACACTGAAGCTTTCTTT
clone_size: many
d_call: -
j_call: TRBJ1-1
v_call: TRBV12-3/TRBV12-4

cdr3_aa: CASSSHFKYEQYF
cdr3_nt: TGTGCCAGCAGTTCCCACTTCAAATACGAGCAGTACTTC
clone_size: medium-sized
d_call: -
j_call: TRBJ2-7
v_call: TRBV6-5

cdr3_aa: CASSLGGRPTDTQYF
cdr3_nt: TGTGCCAGCAGTTTAGGCGGGAGGCCCACAGATACGCAGTATTTT
clone_size: many
d_call: TRBD2
j_call: TRBJ2-3
v_call: TRBV27

cdr3_aa: CASSPHPTRYEQYF
cdr3_nt: TGTGCCAGTAGTCCTCACCCAACCCGGTACGAGCAGTACTTC
clone_size: few
d_call: -
j_call: TRBJ2-7
v_call: TRBV19

cdr3_aa: CASSAQGAQPYNEQFF
cdr3_nt: TGTGCCAGCAGTGCCCAGGGGGCTCAACCTTACAATGAGCAGTTCTTC
clone_size: many
d_call: TRBD1
j_call: TRBJ2-1
v_call: TRBV6-1

cdr3_aa: CASSYARSQGSRSYEQYF
cdr3_nt: TGTGCCAGCAGTTACGCACGATCACAGGGGAGTAGGTCCTACGAGCAGTACTTC
clone_size: -
d_call: TRBD1
j_call: TRBJ2-7
v_call: TRBV6-5

cdr3_aa: CASSLILGSSGATDTQYF
cdr3_nt: TGTGCCAGCAGCCTAATCCTAGGGAGTAGCGGGGCCACAGATACGCAGTATTTT
clone_size: many
d_call: TRBD2
j_call: TRBJ2-3
v_call: TRBV11-2

cdr3_aa: CASSTGTRNYGYTF
cdr3_nt: TGTGCCAGCTCAACCGGGACACGAAACTATGGCTACACCTTC
clone_size: -
d_call: -
j_call: TRBJ1-2
v_call: TRBV18

cdr3_aa: CARDSFSYEQYF
cdr3_nt: TGTGCCAGGGACAGTTTCTCCTACGAGCAGTACTTC
clone_size: -
d_call: -
j_call: TRBJ2-7
v_call: TRBV6-1

cdr3_aa: CSAMGMGVRAEAFF
cdr3_nt: TGCAGTGCTATGGGAATGGGGGTCCGGGCTGAAGCTTTCTTT
clone_size: -
d_call: -
j_call: TRBJ1-1
v_call: TRBV20-1

cdr3_aa: CASRREAGLGEQFF
cdr3_nt: TGTGCCAGCAGACGGGAGGCGGGGTTGGGTGAGCAGTTCTTC
clone_size: many
d_call: TRBD2
j_call: TRBJ2-1
v_call: TRBV2

cdr3_aa: CASSRGRGVNYGYTF
cdr3_nt: TGTGCCAGCAGCCGCGGGAGGGGAGTTAACTATGGCTACACCTTC
clone_size: -
d_call: -
j_call: TRBJ1-2
v_call: TRBV3-1

cdr3_aa: CASSHPAGVGGIQTQYF
cdr3_nt: TGTGCCAGCAGCCATCCAGCGGGAGTCGGTGGGATACAGACCCAGTACTTC
clone_size: many
d_call: TRBD2
j_call: TRBJ2-5
v_call: TRBV11-2